One and the same sample provided the 29 T cell receptor beta chains below, sequenced in a study of T cells in Graves' hyperthyroidism and ophthalmopathy. The source material, RNA transcripts, was used to amplify TCR beta CDR3 regions. TCR CDR3 underwent first-round RT-PCR with the HTBI primer set. One entry per CDR3 protein results from TCRdb running MiXCR on the multiplex PCR reads. The data hold roughly 500,000 distinct CDR3 sequences, with around 13% observed a single time. The sample taken for sequencing was blood. These receptors originate from a woman under 40 with Graves' hyperthyroidism that later progressed to Graves' ophthalmopathy.

The CDR3: CSAQATSGTTDTQYF. The CDR3 coding sequence is TGCAGTGCTCAAGCTACTAGCGGGACTACAGATACGCAGTATTTT. This sequence joins TRBV20-1 and TRBJ2-3; 10 nucleotides align to TRBD2. The junction had 8 bases not matched to a gene; V was cut back by 5 bases and J by 3 bases. The germline gives CDR1 DFQATT, CDR2 SNEGSKA (reference sequence). CDR3 length: 15 amino acids.

This clonotype was observed many times. This rearrangement joins TRBV9 to TRBJ2-1; D may be TRBD2 (6 bases). This CDR3 is built from 16 residues. In germline, CDR1 is SGDLS, CDR2 YYNGEE. Trimming took off 0 bases at V and 6 bases at J, with 16 bases between the two ends. The DNA for the CDR3 is TGTGCCAGCAGCGTAGCGGGGCGGGATCGTCTCAATGAGCAGTTCTTC. It is translated as CASSVAGRDRLNEQFF.

This clonotype occurred many times. The V and J genes are TRBV6-2 or TRBV6-3 and TRBJ1-5, with 7 nucleotides matching TRBD1. From germline, CDR1 is MNHEY and CDR2 SVGEGT. There are 17 residues in the CDR3. V lost 0 bases and J lost 6; bases outside the gene matches: 11. In DNA form, the CDR3 reads TGTGCCAGCAGTTACTCGGGAACACAGGGGTTGGTTCAGCCCCAGCATTTT. Translation: CASSYSGTQGLVQPQHF.

This clonotype appeared many times. The genes are TRBV6-1 and TRBJ1-5; 11 bases are shared with TRBD1. Germline V gene data show CDR1 as MNHNS and CDR2 as SASEGT. The V segment lost 7 bases and the J segment 2 bases; nucleotides outside the gene matches: 4. This CDR3 has 15 amino acids. The CDR3 bases are TGTGCCAGCACCCGGACAGGGGGCGGCAATCAGCCCCAGCATTTT. Its protein is CASTRTGGGNQPQHF.

This clonotype was counted only a few times. This sequence may be a read error, since a much larger clone differs from it by one base. No conserved phenylalanine or tryptophan ends this CDR3, so it is likely a read error. V and J are TRBV10-3 and TRBJ1-1; D unclear. CDR3 length: 12 amino acids. V was trimmed by 0 bases and J by 2 bases, leaving 1 base between them. Germline loops: CDR1 ENHRY, CDR2 SYGVKD. The CDR3 loop is CAISESNTEAFL. The DNA of the CDR3 is TGTGCCATCAGTGAGTCCAACACTGAAGCTTTCCTT.

This clonotype has ten or more counts. The CDR3 sequence is CASSVVQRITGELFF. Written as DNA, the CDR3 is TGTGCCAGCAGTGTAGTACAGAGGATCACCGGGGAGCTGTTTTTT. V and J are TRBV6-1 and TRBJ2-2; no reliable D call. V lost 4 bases to trimming and J lost 4 bases, with 13 bases between them. This CDR3 contains 15 residues. Germline CDR1 reads MNHNS; CDR2 reads SASEGT.

CDR3 loop: CASSYGGSSGANVLTF. CDR3 DNA sequence: TGTGCCAGCAGTTATGGGGGGAGCTCTGGGGCCAACGTCCTGACTTTC. This chain links TRBV6-2 or TRBV6-3 with TRBJ2-6; the D gene is possibly TRBD2 (6 bases). The V end was cut by 3 bases, the J end by 0 bases, with 9 bases between. Germline V gives CDR1 MNHEY, CDR2 SVGEGT. The CDR3 is made up of 16 amino acids.

This clonotype was recorded at least ten times. V gene TRBV28 combines with J gene TRBJ1-4, with D possibly matching TRBD1 (5 bases). Germline V gene sequence: CDR1 MDHEN, CDR2 SYDVKM. CDR3 size: 16 residues. Trimming took 4 bases from V and 5 from J, leaving 17 bases between them. The DNA for the CDR3 is TGTGCCAGCAGTTCACTCTTCCGGGACGCCAATGAAAAACTGTTTTTT. Its translation is CASSSLFRDANEKLFF.

This clonotype was seen repeatedly, ten times or more. The J gene is TRBJ2-2, the V gene TRBV24-1; D remains ambiguous. The V and J ends lost 5 bases and 5 bases respectively, with 11 bases between them. The CDR3 spans 14 residues. Germline CDR1 reads KGHDR; CDR2 reads SFDVKD. The CDR3 nucleotides read TGTGCCACCAGTGCTAGTCCGACTACCGGGGAGCTGTTTTTT. This encodes CATSASPTTGELFF.

The genes are TRBV4-1 and TRBJ2-7, with a weak D call TRBD2 (5 bases). V was clipped by 1 base and J by 3 bases, with 19 bases between them. The CDR3 sequence is 17 residues long. The germline V gene has CDR1 MGHRA and CDR2 YSYEKL. In DNA form, the CDR3 reads TGCGCCAGCAGCCAAGCCCCCGGCGGGCTCGGGGACTACGAGCAGTACTTC. As protein: CASSQAPGGLGDYEQYF.

Points on this clonotype: Possible read error: a much larger clone is one base away. The CDR3 sequence is CTSSLQDIHYGYTF. The CDR3 bases are TGTACCAGCAGCTTGCAGGACATCCACTATGGCTACACCTTC. V and J are TRBV7-9 and TRBJ1-2, with D perhaps matching TRBD1 (5 bases). There are 14 residues in the CDR3. Germline CDR1 SEHNR, CDR2 FQNEAQ (reference sequence).

This clonotype was observed at least ten times. The chain employs TRBV12-3 or TRBV12-4 and TRBJ2-1, with no clear D. The CDR3 length is 15 residues. Trimming left V 3 bases short and J 3 bases short, with 12 bases between. The CDR3 DNA follows: TGTGCCAGCAGTTTTAGGAGACTGATCTACAATGAGCAGTTCTTC. Its translation is CASSFRRLIYNEQFF.

This clonotype was counted many times. The gene calls are TRBV28 and TRBJ1-4; no reliable D call. Trimming cost V 6 bases and J 6 bases, with 11 bases left between them. The CDR3 loop spans 13 amino acids. Germline-derived CDR1 and CDR2 are MDHEN and SYDVKM. The chain's CDR3 is CASRSPLDEKLFF. In DNA form, the CDR3 reads TGTGCCAGCAGATCCCCCCTGGATGAAAAACTGTTTTTT.

This clonotype showed up many times. The chain joins TRBV29-1 to TRBJ2-3; unclear D gene. Germline V gene data show CDR1 as SQVTM and CDR2 as ANQGSEA. The CDR3 extends over 14 amino acids. The ends were cut back, 6 bases at V and 3 bases at J, with 16 bases in the middle. For the CDR3, the DNA is TGCAGCGTCCTCTGGGTCCTTTGGACAGATACGCAGTATTTT. Protein product: CSVLWVLWTDTQYF.

This clonotype was detected ten times or more. The chain couples TRBV3-1 to TRBJ2-5, with TRBD2 matching 7 bases. The CDR3 spans 14 residues. Trimming took 4 bases from V and 5 from J; bases not matched to a gene: 7. The germline V gene has CDR1 LGHDT and CDR2 YNNKEL (reference sequence). The CDR3 here is CASSPPGRKETQYF. Here the CDR3 DNA reads TGTGCCAGCAGCCCCCCCGGGAGGAAGGAGACCCAGTACTTC.

The chain uses TRBV19 and TRBJ1-5; unclear D gene. Trimming left V 5 bases short and J 3 bases short, with 8 bases between. Germline V gene sequence: CDR1 LNHDA, CDR2 SQIVND (reference sequence). This CDR3 has 13 residues. As DNA, the CDR3 is TGTGCCAGTAGTCGGGCAGTCAATCAGCCCCAGCATTTT. It specifies CASSRAVNQPQHF.

There are many counts of this clonotype. The chain employs TRBV6-1 and TRBJ2-2; 8 bases are a match to TRBD2. This CDR3 comprises 15 residues. Germline CDR1 is MNHNS and CDR2 is SASEGT. V lost 2 bases to trimming and J lost 6 bases; unmatched junction nucleotides: 5. The CDR3 region is CASSESREAPGELFF. The CDR3 bases are TGTGCCAGCAGTGAATCGCGGGAGGCCCCCGGGGAGCTGTTTTTT.

This clonotype was seen more than once but under ten times. This sequence joins TRBV6-1 and TRBJ1-5; a weak D match, TRBD1 (5 bases). CDR1 is MNHNS and CDR2 is SASEGT in the germline V gene. Trimming removed 7 bases from V and 4 bases from J, with 17 bases in between. CDR3 size: 15 residues. The CDR3 DNA reads as TGTGCCAGCAACCCCGCCGGTGGGGGAAATCAGCCCCAGCATTTT. This codes for CASNPAGGGNQPQHF.

In its sample, this clonotype was seen many times. The CDR3 nucleotides read TGTGCCAGCAGCTCTTTAGATACGCAGTATTTT. Translation gives CASSSLDTQYF. The V gene is TRBV11-3, the J gene TRBJ2-3; D not resolved. This CDR3 has 11 amino acids. CDR1 is SGHNT and CDR2 is YENEEA in the germline V gene. V lost 4 bases and J lost 5, with 4 bases in between.

The V call is TRBV5-1, the J call TRBJ2-3, with 14 bases aligning to TRBD2. CDR3 length: 21 amino acids. In germline, CDR1 is SGHRS, CDR2 YFSETQ. Trimming removed 4 bases from V and 0 bases from J; junction bases left unmatched: 16. In DNA form, the CDR3 reads TGCGCCAGCAGCCTCCCCGGGACTAGCGGGAGCAAGGAGGGGAGCACAGATACGCAGTATTTT. It encodes CASSLPGTSGSKEGSTDTQYF.

This clonotype was detected many times. The CDR3 DNA follows: TGCAGCGTTAGTCCCGGAGGAACTGAAGCTTTCTTT. Protein: CSVSPGGTEAFF. The chain couples TRBV29-1 to TRBJ1-1; the D is unclear. The CDR3 spans 12 residues. V was trimmed by 5 bases and J by 5 bases, leaving 12 bases between them. CDR1 and CDR2 from the germline V gene are SQVTM and ANQGSEA. Drawing the rest from reference TRBV29-1 and TRBJ1-1, the complete variable domain is SAVISQKPSRDICQRGTSLTIQCQVDSQVTMMFWYRQQPGQSLTLIATANQGSEATYESGFVIDKFPISRPNLTFSTLTVSNMSPEDSSIYLCSVSPGGTEAFFGQGTRLTVV.

The rearrangement uses TRBV5-1 and TRBJ2-7; 9 positions match TRBD1. Germline V gene sequence: CDR1 SGHRS, CDR2 YFSETQ. The CDR3 loop spans 13 amino acids. J lost 6 bases, V lost 4 bases, and 5 bases had no gene match. The CDR3 loop reads CASSPTGGAEQYF. The CDR3 DNA is TGCGCCAGCAGCCCGACAGGGGGGGCCGAGCAGTACTTC.

This clonotype was picked up many times. This chain uses TRBV6-2 or TRBV6-3 with TRBJ1-1; TRBD1 matches at 8 bases. The CDR3 spans 16 residues. Trimming cost V 8 bases and J 1 base; bases outside gene matches: 12. Germline CDR1 is MNHEY and CDR2 is SVGEGT. The CDR3 is CASHKAWTGTNTEAFF. In DNA form, the CDR3 reads TGTGCCAGCCATAAAGCCTGGACAGGGACGAACACTGAAGCTTTCTTT.

This clonotype was counted many times. This rearrangement joins TRBV10-3 to TRBJ1-1, with D uncertain. Trimming left V 10 bases short and J 5 bases short, with 14 bases between. Germline V gene sequence: CDR1 ENHRY, CDR2 SYGVKD. The length of the CDR3 is 12 residues. CDR3 nucleotides: TGTGCCACTCGTCTGGAGAATACTGAAGCTTTCTTT. It translates to CATRLENTEAFF.

This chain connects TRBV7-9 to TRBJ2-7; 10 bases agree with TRBD1. V lost 6 bases to trimming and J lost 4 bases; unmatched junction nucleotides: 9. The length of the CDR3 is 15 residues. Germline lookup yields CDR1 SEHNR and CDR2 FQNEAQ (reference sequence). The CDR3 coding sequence is TGTGCCAGCAGGGGAGACAGGGGGCCCCCTTACGAGCAGTACTTC. This codes for CASRGDRGPPYEQYF.

This clonotype was picked up many times. The chain employs TRBV10-3 and TRBJ1-2; TRBD1 is a possible D gene (6 bases). This CDR3 is 14 amino acids long. Trimming stripped 2 bases from V and 2 bases from J, with 9 bases between. Germline CDR1 and CDR2: ENHRY and SYGVKD. The CDR3 bases are TGTGCCATCAGTGAGGAACAGGGAAACTATGGCTACACCTTC. Residues: CAISEEQGNYGYTF.

The table lists this clonotype with many counts. The rearrangement links TRBV30 to TRBJ1-2; possible D gene TRBD1, 5 bases. The CDR3 has 13 amino acids. Trimming took 6 bases from V and 2 from J, leaving 13 bases between them. CDR1 GTSNPN and CDR2 SVGIG come from the germline V gene (reference sequence). The CDR3 DNA reads as TGTGCCTGTGGGGGGATCCTCAACTATGGCTACACCTTC. Translation gives CACGGILNYGYTF.

This clonotype has ten or more counts. This sequence joins TRBV30 and TRBJ1-6; 7 nucleotides line up with TRBD1. Germline V gives CDR1 GTSNPN, CDR2 SVGIG (reference sequence). The CDR3 has 14 residues. The junction had 5 bases not matched to a gene; V was cut back by 5 bases and J by 4 bases. CDR3 in DNA: TGTGCCTGGGACAGACAGGGATATAATTCACCCCTCCACTTT. It yields the protein CAWDRQGYNSPLHF.

This clonotype appeared a few times. V and J are TRBV28 and TRBJ2-1; 7 positions match TRBD1. V shed 4 bases, J shed 15 bases, and the junction held 9 bases outside the gene matches. This CDR3 region has 12 residues. Germline loops: CDR1 MDHEN, CDR2 SYDVKM. CDR3: CASSYRGIGWFF. DNA of the CDR3: TGTGCCAGCAGTTACAGGGGCATAGGATGGTTCTTC.